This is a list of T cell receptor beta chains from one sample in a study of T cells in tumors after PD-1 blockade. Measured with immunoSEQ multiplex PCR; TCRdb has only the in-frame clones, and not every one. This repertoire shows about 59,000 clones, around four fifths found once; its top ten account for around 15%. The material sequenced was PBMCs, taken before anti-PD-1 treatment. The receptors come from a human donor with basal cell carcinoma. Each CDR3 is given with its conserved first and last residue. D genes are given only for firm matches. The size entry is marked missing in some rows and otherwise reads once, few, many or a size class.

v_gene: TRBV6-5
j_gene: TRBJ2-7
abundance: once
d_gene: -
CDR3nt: TGTGCCAGCGGTCCCCTGGGGGAGCAGTACTTC
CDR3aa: CASGPLGEQYF

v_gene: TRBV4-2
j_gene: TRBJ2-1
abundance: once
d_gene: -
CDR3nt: TGTGCCAGCAGCCAAGAGGGGGGCTCCTACAATGAGCAGTTCTTC
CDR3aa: CASSQEGGSYNEQFF

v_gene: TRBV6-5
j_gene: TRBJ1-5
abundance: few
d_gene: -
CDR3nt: TGTGCCAGCAGATCACTTACAGTCGATCAGCCCCAGCATTTT
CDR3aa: CASRSLTVDQPQHF

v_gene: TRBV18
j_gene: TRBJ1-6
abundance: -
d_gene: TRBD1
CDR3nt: TGTGCCAGCTCACGGGACAGGGAGGATTCACCCCTCCACTTT
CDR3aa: CASSRDREDSPLHF

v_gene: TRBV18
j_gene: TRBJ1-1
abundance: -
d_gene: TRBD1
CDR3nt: TGTGCCAGCTCACCATTTGGACAGGGCTTGAACACTGAAGCTTTCTTT
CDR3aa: CASSPFGQGLNTEAFF

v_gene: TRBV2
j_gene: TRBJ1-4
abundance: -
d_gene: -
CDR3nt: TGTGCCAGCCTACAGGGAACTAATGAAAAACTGTTTTTT
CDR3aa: CASLQGTNEKLFF

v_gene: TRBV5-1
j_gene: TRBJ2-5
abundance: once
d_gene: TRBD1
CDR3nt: TGCGCCAGCAGCCCGAGGGGACAGGGGAGTTTTAGCCAGTACTTC
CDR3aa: CASSPRGQGSFSQYF

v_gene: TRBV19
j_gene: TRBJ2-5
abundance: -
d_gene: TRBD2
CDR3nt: TGTGCCACCACTAGCGGTGCTGGTGAGACCCAGTACTTC
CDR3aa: CATTSGAGETQYF

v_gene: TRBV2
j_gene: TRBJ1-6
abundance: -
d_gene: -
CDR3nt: TGTGCCAGCAGCACAGGGATGATTAATTCACCCCTCCACTTT
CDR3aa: CASSTGMINSPLHF

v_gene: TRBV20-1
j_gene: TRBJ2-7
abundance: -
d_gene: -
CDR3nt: TGCAGTGCTAGTCCCACGTCGGGGAAAGAGCAGTACTTC
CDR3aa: CSASPTSGKEQYF

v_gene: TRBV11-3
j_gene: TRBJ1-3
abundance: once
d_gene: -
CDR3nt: TGTGCCAGCAGCTTAGGGAGTAACTCTGGAAACACCATATATTTT
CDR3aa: CASSLGSNSGNTIYF

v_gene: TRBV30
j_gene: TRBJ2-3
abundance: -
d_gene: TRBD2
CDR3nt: TGTGCCTGGAGAACGGGGCGGGTCGGGGGGGCGGGAAATACGCAGTATTTT
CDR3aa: CAWRTGRVGGAGNTQYF

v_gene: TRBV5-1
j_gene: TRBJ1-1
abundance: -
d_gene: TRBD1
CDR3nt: TGCGCCAGCAGCTTGGGAGGGACAGGGAGAGGGACTGAAGCTTTCTTT
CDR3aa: CASSLGGTGRGTEAFF

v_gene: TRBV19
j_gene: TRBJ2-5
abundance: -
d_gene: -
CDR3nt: TGTGCCAGTAGTGTTGGGGCGGGGATACAAGAGACCCAGTACTTC
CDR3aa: CASSVGAGIQETQYF

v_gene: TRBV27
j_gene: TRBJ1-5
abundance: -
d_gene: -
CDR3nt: TGTGCCAGCAGTTTTCAAGGGGCTCGGAATCAGCCCCAGCATTTT
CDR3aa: CASSFQGARNQPQHF

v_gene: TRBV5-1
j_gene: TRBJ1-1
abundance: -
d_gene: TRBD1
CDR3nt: TGCGCCAGCAGCCCCGGGACAGGGGGGCCGGCAGCTTTCTTT
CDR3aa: CASSPGTGGPAAFF

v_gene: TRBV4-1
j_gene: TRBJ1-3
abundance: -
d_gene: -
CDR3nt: TGCGCCAGCAGCCAAGACGGGGGGGGATTTGTATCTGGAAACACCATATATTTT
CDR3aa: CASSQDGGGFVSGNTIYF

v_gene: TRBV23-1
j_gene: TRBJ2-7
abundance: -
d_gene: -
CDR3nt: TGCGCCAGCAGTCTCCTCAGGGGTGACAGCCCTAGTCCCTACGAGCAGTACTTC
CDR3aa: CASSLLRGDSPSPYEQYF

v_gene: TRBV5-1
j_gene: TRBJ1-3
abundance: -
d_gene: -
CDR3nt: TGCGCCAGCAGCTCGGACTTGGACGGAAACACCATATATTTT
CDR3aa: CASSSDLDGNTIYF

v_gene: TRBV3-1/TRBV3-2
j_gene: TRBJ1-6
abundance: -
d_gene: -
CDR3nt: TGTGCCAGCAGCCAAGATTTTAGATCACCCCTCCACTTT
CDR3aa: CASSQDFRSPLHF

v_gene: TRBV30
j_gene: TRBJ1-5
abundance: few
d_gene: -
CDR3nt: TGTGCCTGGACCCTAGACAGCAATCAGCCCCAGCATTTT
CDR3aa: CAWTLDSNQPQHF

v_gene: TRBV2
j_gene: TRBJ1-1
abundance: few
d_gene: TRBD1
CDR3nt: TGTGCCAGCAGGGGGGACAGGGAGAACACTGAAGCTTTCTTT
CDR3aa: CASRGDRENTEAFF

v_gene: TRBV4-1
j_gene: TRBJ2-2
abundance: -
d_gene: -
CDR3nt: TGCGCCAGCAGCCTCAACGGGGGGCTGGTCACCGGGGAGCTGTTTTTT
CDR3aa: CASSLNGGLVTGELFF

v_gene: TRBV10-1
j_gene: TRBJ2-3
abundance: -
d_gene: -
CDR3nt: TGCGCCAGCAGTGAGTTGGTTCAGGCTACAGATACGCAGTATTTT
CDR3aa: CASSELVQATDTQYF

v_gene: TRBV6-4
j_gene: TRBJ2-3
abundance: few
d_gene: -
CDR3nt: TGTGCCAGCAGCGTAGACCTAACGGGCGCAGATACGCAGTATTTT
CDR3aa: CASSVDLTGADTQYF

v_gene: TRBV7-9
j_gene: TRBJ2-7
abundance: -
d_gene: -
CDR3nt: TGTGCCAGCAGCTTAGTTCTGGGCGTCGTCGGGGACGAGCAGTACTTC
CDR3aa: CASSLVLGVVGDEQYF

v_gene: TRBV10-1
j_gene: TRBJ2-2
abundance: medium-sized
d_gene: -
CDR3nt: TGCGCCAGCAGTTCCGACAGCTACACCGGGGAGCTGTTTTTT
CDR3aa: CASSSDSYTGELFF

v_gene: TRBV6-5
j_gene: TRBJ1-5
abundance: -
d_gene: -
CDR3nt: TGTGCCAGCATCCGAGGGGGGGGTAGACAGCCCCAGCATTTT
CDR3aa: CASIRGGGRQPQHF

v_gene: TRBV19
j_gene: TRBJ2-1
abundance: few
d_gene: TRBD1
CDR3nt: TGTGCCAGTAGCAAGGCCCGGACAGGGGGAAACAATGAGCAGTTCTTC
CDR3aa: CASSKARTGGNNEQFF

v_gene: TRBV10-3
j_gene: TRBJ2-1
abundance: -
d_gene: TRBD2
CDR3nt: TGTGCCATCAGTGACACCGGGACTACGGCAAACAATGAGCAGTTCTTC
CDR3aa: CAISDTGTTANNEQFF

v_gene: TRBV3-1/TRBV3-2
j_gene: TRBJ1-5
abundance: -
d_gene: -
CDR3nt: TGTGCCAGCAGCCAACAAGCGGGGGGGGGCAATCAGCCCCAGCATTTT
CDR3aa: CASSQQAGGGNQPQHF

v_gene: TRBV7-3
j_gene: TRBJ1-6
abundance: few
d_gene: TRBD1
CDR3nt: TGTGCCAGCAGCTTACAAGGGGGCCGCCCACCCCTCCACTTT
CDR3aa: CASSLQGGRPPLHF

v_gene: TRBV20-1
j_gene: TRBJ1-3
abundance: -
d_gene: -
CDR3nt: TGCAGTGCTAGTCTCAGTAGCTCTGGAAACACCATATATTTT
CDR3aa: CSASLSSSGNTIYF

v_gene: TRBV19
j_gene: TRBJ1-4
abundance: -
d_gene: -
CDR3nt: TGTGCCAGTAGTATTTTCTCGGACGTAGGACCCACTAATGAAAAACTGTTTTTT
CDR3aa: CASSIFSDVGPTNEKLFF

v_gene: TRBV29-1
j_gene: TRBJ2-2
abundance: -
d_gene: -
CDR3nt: TGCAGCGTCCCACGGGGCACCGGGGAGCTGTTTTTT
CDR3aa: CSVPRGTGELFF

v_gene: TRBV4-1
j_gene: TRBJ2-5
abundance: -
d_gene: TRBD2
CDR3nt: TGCGCCAGCAGCCAAGGAAATCTTGCTAGCGGGGGGACACAAGAGACCCAGTACTTC
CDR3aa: CASSQGNLASGGTQETQYF

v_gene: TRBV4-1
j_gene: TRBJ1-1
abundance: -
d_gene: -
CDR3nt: TGCGCCAGCAGCCGAAACACCGGCGGGTTGGACACTGAAGCTTTCTTT
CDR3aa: CASSRNTGGLDTEAFF

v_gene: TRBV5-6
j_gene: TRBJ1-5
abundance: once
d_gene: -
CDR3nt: TGTGCCAGCAGTCCTCGGGGGGCGAAGCAGCCCCAGCATTTT
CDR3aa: CASSPRGAKQPQHF

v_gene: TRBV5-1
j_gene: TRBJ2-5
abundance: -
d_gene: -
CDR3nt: TGCGCCAGCAGCCCCTCCGGACGGCGAGGTGAGACCCAGTACTTC
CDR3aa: CASSPSGRRGETQYF

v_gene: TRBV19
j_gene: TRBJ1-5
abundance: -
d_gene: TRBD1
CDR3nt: TGTGCCAGTAGTCCGCAAACGGGACAGGGAGGACTCAATCAGCCCCAGCATTTT
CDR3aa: CASSPQTGQGGLNQPQHF

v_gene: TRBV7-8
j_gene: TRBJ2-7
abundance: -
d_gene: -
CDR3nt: TGTGCCAGCAGCTTATTCAGCAGGGGCTCCTACGAGCAGTACTTC
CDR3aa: CASSLFSRGSYEQYF

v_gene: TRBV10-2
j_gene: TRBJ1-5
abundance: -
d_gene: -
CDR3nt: TGCGCCAGCAGTGACTCAGGTTGGCAGCCCCAGCATTTT
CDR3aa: CASSDSGWQPQHF

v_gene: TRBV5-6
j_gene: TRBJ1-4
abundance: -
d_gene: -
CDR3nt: TGTGCCAGCAGCTATGGAGGGCGGGGGGAAAAACTGTTTTTT
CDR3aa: CASSYGGRGEKLFF

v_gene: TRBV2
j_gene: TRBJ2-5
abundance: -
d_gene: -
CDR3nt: TGTGCCAGCAGCTTGGGAGGGGGGCCACTGGAGACCCAGTACTTC
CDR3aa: CASSLGGGPLETQYF

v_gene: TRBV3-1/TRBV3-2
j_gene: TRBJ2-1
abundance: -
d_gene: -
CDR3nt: TGTGCCAGCAGCCAGTCTCGGGGGGCCGGCAATGAGCAGTTCTTC
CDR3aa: CASSQSRGAGNEQFF